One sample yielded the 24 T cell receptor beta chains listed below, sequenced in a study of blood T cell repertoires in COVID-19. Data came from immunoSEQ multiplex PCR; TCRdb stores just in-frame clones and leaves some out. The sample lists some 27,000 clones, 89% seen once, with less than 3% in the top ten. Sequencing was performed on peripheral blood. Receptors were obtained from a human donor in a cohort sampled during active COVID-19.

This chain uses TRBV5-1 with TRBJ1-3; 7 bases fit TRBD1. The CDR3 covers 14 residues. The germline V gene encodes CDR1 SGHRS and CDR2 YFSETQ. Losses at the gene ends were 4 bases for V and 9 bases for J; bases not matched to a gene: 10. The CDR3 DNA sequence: TGCGCCAGCAGCACAGGGGACCGCCGGGGCACCATATATTTT. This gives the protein CASSTGDRRGTIYF.

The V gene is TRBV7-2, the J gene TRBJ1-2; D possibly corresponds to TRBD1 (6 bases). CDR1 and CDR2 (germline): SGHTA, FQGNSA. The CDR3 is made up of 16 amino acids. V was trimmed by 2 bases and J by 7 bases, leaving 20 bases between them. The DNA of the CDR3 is TGTGCCAGCAGCTTAACTGTTTGGGAGGGGGTGGCTGGCTACACCTTC. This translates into CASSLTVWEGVAGYTF.

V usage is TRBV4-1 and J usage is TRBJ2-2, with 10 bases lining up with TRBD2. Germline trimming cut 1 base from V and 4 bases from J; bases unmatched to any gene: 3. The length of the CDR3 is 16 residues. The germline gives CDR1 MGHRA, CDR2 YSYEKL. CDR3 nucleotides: TGCGCCAGCAGCCAAGGGGGGACTAGCGCCACCGGGGAGCTGTTTTTT. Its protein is CASSQGGTSATGELFF.

Here the CDR3 reads CAWSSDRVLWSPLHF. The DNA for the CDR3 is TGTGCCTGGAGTTCTGACAGGGTATTGTGGTCACCCCTCCACTTT. The chain uses TRBV30 and TRBJ1-6, with 7 bases fitting TRBD1. CDR1 GTSNPN and CDR2 SVGIG come from the germline V gene (reference sequence). The CDR3 runs to 15 residues. J gave up 10 bases and V 2 bases, and 11 bases lay outside the gene matches.

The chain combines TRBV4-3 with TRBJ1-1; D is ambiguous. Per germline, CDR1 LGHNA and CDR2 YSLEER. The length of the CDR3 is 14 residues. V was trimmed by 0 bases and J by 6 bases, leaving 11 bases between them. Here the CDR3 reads CASSQDDTASEAFF. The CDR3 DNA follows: TGCGCCAGCAGCCAAGACGATACAGCCTCTGAAGCTTTCTTT.

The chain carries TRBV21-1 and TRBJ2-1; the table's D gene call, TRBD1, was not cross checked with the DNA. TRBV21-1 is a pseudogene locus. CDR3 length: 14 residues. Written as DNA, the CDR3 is TGTGCCAGCAGCAAAGAAGGACAGGACAATGAGCAGTTCTTC. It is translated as CASSKEGQDNEQFF.

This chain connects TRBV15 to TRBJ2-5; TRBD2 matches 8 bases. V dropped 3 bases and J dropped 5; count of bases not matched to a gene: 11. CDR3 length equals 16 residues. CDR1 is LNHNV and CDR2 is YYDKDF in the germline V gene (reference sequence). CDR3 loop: CATSSLRGGPLETQYF. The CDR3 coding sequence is TGTGCCACCAGCAGCCTCCGCGGGGGGCCTCTGGAGACCCAGTACTTC.

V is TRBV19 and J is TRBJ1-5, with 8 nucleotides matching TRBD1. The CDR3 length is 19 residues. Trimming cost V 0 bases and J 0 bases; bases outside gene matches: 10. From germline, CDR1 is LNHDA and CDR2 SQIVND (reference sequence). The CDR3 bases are TGTGCCAGTAGTATAGATCTTATCAGGGGGCAATATAGCAATCAGCCCCAGCATTTT. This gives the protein CASSIDLIRGQYSNQPQHF. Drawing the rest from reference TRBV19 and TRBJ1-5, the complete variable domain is DGGITQSPKYLFRKEGQNVTLSCEQNLNHDAMYWYRQDPGQGLRLIYYSQIVNDFQKGDIAEGYSVSREKKESFPLTVTSAQKNPTAFYLCASSIDLIRGQYSNQPQHFGDGTRLSIL.

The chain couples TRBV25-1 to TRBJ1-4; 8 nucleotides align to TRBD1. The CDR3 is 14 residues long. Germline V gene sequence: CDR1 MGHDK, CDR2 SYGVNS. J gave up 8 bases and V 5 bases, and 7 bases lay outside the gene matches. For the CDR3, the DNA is TGTGCCAGCAGTCTTGGACAGGGTAGGGAAAAACTGTTTTTT. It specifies CASSLGQGREKLFF.

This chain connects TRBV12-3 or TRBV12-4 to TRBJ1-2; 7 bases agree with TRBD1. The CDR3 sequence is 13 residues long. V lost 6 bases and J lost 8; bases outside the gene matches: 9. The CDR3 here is CASRKGTVGGYTF. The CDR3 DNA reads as TGTGCCAGCAGGAAGGGGACAGTCGGGGGCTACACCTTC.

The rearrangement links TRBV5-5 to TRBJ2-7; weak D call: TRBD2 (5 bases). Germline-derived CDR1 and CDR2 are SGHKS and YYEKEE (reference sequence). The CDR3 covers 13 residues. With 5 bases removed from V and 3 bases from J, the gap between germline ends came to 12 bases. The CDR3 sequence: CASRKSAGYEQYF. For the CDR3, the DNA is TGTGCCAGCAGAAAGTCCGCGGGCTACGAGCAGTACTTC. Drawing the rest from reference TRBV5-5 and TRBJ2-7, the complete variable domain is DAGVTQSPTHLIKTRGQQVTLRCSPISGHKSVSWYQQVLGQGPQFIFQYYEKEERGRGNFPDRFSARQFPNYSSELNVNALLLGDSALYLCASRKSAGYEQYFGPGTRLTVT.

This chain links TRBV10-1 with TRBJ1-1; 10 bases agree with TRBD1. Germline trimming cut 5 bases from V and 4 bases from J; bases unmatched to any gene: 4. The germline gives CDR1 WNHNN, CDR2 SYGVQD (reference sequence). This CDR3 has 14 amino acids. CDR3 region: CASSRTGGTTEAFF. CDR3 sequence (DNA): TGCGCCAGCAGTCGGACAGGGGGAACCACTGAAGCTTTCTTT.

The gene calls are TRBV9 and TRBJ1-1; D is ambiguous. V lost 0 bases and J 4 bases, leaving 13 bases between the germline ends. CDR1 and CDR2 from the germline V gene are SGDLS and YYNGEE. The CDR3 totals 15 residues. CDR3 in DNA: TGTGCCAGCAGCGTAGAATCGGCGTGGAGCACTGAAGCTTTCTTT. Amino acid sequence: CASSVESAWSTEAFF.

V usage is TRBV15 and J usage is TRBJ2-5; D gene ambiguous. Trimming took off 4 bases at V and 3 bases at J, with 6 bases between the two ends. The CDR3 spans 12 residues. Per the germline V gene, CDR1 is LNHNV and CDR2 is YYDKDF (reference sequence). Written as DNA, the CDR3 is TGTGCCACCAGCACCTATGAAGAGACCCAGTACTTC. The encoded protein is CATSTYEETQYF.

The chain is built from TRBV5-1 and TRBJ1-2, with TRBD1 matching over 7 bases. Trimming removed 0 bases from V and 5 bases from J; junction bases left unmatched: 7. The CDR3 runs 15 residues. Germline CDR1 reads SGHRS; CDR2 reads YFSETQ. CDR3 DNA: TGCGCCAGCAGCTTGGGACAGGGAATGGGATATGGCTACACCTTC. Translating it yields CASSLGQGMGYGYTF.

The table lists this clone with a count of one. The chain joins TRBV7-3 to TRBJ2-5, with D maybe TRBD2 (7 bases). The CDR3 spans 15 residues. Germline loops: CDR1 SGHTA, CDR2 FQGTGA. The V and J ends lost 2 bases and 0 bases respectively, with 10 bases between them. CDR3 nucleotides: TGTGCCAGCAGCTTAGGGGGGGCAGACCAAGAGACCCAGTACTTC. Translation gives CASSLGGADQETQYF.

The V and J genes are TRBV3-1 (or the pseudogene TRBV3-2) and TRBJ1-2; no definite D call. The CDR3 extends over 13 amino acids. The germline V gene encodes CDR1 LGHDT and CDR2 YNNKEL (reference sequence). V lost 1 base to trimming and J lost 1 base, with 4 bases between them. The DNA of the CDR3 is TGTGCCAGCAGCCAAGTGAGTAACTATGGCTACACCTTC. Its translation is CASSQVSNYGYTF.

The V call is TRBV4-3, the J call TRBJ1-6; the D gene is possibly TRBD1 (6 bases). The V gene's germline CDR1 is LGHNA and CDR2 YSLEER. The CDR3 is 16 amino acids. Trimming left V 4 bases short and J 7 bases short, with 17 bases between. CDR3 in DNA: TGCGCCAGCAGCCGAGAACAGGGCTCCGGGAATTCACCCCTCCACTTT. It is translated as CASSREQGSGNSPLHF.

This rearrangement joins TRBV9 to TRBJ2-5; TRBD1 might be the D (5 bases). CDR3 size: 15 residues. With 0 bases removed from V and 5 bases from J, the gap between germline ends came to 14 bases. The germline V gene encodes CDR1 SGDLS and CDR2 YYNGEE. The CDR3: CASSVGPAGQETQYF. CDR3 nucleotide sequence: TGTGCCAGCAGCGTAGGCCCAGCAGGGCAGGAGACCCAGTACTTC.

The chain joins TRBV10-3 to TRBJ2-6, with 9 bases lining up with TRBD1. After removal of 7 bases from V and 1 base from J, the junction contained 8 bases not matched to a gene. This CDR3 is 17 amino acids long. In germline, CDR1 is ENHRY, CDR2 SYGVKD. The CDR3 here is CAIKGQGTTSGANVLTF. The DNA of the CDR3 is TGTGCCATCAAAGGACAGGGGACAACTTCTGGGGCCAACGTCCTGACTTTC.

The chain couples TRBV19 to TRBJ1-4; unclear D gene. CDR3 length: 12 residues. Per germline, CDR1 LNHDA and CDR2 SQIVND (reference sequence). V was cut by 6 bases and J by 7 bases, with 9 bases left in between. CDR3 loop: CASSGGGEKLFF. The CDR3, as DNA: TGTGCCAGTAGCGGAGGCGGTGAAAAACTGTTTTTT.

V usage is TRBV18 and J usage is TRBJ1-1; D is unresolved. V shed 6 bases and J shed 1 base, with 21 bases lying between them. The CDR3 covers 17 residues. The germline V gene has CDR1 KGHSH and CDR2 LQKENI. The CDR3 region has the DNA TGTGCCAGCTCGCCCGAGGATAGTTTATTAACGAACACTGAAGCTTTCTTT. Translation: CASSPEDSLLTNTEAFF.

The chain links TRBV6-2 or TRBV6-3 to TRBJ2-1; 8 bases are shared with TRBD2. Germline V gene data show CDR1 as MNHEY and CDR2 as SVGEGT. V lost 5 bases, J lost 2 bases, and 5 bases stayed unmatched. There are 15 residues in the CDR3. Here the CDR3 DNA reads TGTGCCAGCAGTCCCCCCGGGGGGGCCTACAATGAGCAGTTCTTC. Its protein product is CASSPPGGAYNEQFF.

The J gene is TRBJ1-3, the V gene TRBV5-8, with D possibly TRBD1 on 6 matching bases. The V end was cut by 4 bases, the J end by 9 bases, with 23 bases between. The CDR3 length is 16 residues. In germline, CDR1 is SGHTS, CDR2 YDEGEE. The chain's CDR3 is CASSTPGLGAPGTIYF. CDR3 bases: TGTGCCAGCAGCACTCCTGGCCTGGGGGCGCCCGGCACCATATATTTT.